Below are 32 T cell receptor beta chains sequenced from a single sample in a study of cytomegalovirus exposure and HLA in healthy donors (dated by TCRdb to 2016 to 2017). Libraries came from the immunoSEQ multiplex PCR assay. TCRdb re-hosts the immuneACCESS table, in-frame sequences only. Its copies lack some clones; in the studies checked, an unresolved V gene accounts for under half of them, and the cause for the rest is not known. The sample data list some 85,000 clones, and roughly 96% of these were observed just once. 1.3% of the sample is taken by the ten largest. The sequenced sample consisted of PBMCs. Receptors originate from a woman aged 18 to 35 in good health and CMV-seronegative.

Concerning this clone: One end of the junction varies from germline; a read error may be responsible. As DNA, the CDR3 is TGTGCCAGCAGCGAAAGGGGGGACAGCAAGGACTTC. This sequence encodes CASSERGDSKDF. V is TRBV11-2 and J is TRBJ2-5, with a possible D match to TRBD1 (7 bases). CDR3 length equals 12 residues. Per the germline V gene, CDR1 is SGHAT and CDR2 is FQNNGV.

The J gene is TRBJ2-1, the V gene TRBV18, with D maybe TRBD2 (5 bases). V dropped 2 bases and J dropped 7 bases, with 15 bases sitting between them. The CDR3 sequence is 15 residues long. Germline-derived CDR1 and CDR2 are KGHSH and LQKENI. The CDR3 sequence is CASSPRGLAVNEQFF. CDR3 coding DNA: TGTGCCAGCTCACCAAGAGGGCTAGCAGTAAATGAGCAGTTCTTC. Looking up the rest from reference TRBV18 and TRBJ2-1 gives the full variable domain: NAGVMQNPRHLVRRRGQEARLRCSPMKGHSHVYWYRQLPEEGLKFMVYLQKENIIDESGMPKERFSAEFPKEGPSILRIQQVVRGDSAAYFCASSPRGLAVNEQFFGPGTRLTVL.

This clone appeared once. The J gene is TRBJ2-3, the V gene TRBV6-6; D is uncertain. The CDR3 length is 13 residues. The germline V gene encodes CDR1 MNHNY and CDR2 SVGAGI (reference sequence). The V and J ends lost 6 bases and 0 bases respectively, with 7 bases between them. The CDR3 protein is CASSLPSTDTQYF. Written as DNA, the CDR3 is TGTGCCAGCAGCCTACCGAGCACAGATACGCAGTATTTT.

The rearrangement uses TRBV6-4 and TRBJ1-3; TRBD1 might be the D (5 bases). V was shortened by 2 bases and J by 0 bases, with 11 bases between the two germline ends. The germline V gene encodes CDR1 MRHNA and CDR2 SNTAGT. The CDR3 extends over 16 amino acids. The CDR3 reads CASSDTGLSSGNTIYF. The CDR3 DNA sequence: TGTGCCAGCAGTGACACGGGACTTAGCTCTGGAAACACCATATATTTT.

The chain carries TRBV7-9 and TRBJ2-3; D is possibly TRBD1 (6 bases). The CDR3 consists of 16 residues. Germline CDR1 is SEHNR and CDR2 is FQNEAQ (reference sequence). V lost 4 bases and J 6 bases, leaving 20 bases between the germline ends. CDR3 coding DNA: TGTGCCAGCAGCTCCCAGAGGGGGAGAGCGAGCGATACGCAGTATTTT. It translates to CASSSQRGRASDTQYF.

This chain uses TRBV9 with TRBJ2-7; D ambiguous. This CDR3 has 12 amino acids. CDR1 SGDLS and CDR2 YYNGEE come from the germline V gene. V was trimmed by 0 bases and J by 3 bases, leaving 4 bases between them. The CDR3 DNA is TGTGCCAGCAGCGTAGTAGACTACGAGCAGTACTTC. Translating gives CASSVVDYEQYF.

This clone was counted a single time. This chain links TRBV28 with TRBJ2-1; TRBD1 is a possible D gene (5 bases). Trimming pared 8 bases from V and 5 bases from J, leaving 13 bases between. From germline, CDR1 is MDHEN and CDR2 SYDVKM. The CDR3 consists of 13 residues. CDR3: CASLRQINNEQFF. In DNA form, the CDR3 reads TGTGCCAGCCTTCGACAGATTAACAATGAGCAGTTCTTC. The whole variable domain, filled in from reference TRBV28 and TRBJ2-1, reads DVKVTQSSRYLVKRTGEKVFLECVQDMDHENMFWYRQDPGLGLRLIYFSYDVKMKEKGDIPEGYSVSREKKERFSLILESASTNQTSMYLCASLRQINNEQFFGPGTRLTVL.

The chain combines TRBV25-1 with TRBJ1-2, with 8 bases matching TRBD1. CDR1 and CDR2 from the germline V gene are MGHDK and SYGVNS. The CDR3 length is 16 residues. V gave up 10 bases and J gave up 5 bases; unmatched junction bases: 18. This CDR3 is CATQRAGGNRWYGYTF. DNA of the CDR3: TGTGCCACCCAAAGGGCAGGGGGCAACCGGTGGTATGGCTACACCTTC.

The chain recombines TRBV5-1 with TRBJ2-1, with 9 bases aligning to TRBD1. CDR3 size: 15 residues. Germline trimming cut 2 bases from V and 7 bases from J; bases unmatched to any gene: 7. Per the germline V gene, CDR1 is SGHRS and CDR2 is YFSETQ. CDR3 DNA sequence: TGCGCCAGCAGCTTATCTAGCGGACAGGGGAATGAGCAGTTCTTC. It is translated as CASSLSSGQGNEQFF.

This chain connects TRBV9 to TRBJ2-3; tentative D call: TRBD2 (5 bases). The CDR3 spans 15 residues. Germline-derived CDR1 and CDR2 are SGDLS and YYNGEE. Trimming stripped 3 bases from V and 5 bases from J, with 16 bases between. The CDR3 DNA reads TGTGCCAGCAGCGCGAGAACCTTCGGGGTAGATACGCAGTATTTT. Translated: CASSARTFGVDTQYF.

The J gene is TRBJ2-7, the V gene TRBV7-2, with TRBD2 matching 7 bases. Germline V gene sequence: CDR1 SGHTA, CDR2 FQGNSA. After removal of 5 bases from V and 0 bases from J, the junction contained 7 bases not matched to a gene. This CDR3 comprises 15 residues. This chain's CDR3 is CASSPTGTTSYEQYF. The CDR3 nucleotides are TGTGCCAGCAGCCCTACCGGGACTACCTCCTACGAGCAGTACTTC.

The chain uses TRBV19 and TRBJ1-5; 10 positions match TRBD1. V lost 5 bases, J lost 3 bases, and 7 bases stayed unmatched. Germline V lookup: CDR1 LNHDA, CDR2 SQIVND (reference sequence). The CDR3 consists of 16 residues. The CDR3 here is CASSSRQGAVNQPQHF. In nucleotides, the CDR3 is TGTGCCAGTAGTTCTAGACAGGGGGCTGTCAATCAGCCCCAGCATTTT.

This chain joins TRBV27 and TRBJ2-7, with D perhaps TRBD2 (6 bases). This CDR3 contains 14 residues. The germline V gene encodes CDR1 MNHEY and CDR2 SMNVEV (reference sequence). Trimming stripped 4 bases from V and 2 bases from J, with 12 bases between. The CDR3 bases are TGTGCCAGCAGTTCCGGGACTTGGGCCTACGAGCAGTACTTC. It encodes CASSSGTWAYEQYF.

For the CDR3, the DNA is TGTGCCAGCAGCAGGGGGGCCGGTGGCACTGAAGCTTTCTTT. Amino acid sequence: CASSRGAGGTEAFF. The chain links TRBV6-4 to TRBJ1-1, with 7 bases lining up with TRBD1. With V trimmed by 6 bases and J by 4 bases, 8 bases remained unmatched. The CDR3 covers 14 residues. CDR1 is MRHNA, CDR2 SNTAGT, per germline.

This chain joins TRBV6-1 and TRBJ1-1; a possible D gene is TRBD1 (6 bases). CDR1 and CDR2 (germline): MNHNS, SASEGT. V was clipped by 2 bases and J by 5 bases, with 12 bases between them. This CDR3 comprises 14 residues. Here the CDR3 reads CASSEIRGATEAFF. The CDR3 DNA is TGTGCCAGCAGTGAAATTCGGGGGGCGACTGAAGCTTTCTTT.

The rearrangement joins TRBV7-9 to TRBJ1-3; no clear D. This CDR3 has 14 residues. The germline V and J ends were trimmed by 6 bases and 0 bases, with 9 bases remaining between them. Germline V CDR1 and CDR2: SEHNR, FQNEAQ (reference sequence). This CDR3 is CASRPNTSGNTIYF. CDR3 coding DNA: TGTGCCAGCAGACCCAACACCTCTGGAAACACCATATATTTT.

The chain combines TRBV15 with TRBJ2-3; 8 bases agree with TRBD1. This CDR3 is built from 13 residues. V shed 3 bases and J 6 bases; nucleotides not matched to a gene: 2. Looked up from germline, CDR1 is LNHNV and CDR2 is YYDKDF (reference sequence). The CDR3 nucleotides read TGTGCCACCAGCAGGGACAGGGTTGATACGCAGTATTTT. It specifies CATSRDRVDTQYF.

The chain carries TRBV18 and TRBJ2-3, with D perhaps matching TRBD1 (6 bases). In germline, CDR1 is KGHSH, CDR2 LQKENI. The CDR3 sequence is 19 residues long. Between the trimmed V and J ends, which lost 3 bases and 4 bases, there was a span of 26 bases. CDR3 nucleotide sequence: TGTGCCAGCTCACCTTCAGCGTTCGAGCAGGGGCGCCCGGCAGATACGCAGTATTTT. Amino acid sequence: CASSPSAFEQGRPADTQYF.

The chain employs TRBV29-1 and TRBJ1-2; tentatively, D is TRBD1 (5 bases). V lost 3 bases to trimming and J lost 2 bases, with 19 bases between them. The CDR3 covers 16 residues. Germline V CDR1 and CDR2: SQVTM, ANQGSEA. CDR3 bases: TGCAGCGTTGACAAGGGGAACACTTTCTTCAACTATGGCTACACCTTC. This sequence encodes CSVDKGNTFFNYGYTF.

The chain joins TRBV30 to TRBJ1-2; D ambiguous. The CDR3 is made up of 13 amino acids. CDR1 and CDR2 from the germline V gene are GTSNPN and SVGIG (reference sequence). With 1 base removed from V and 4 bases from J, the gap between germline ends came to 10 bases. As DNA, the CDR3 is TGTGCCTGGAGTGACCGACACGGCTATGGCTACACCTTC. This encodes CAWSDRHGYGYTF.

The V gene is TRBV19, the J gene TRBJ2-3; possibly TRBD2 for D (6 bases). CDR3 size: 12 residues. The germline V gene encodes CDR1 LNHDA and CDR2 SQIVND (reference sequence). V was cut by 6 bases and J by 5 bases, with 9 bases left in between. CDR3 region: CASRISGDTQYF. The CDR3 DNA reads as TGTGCCAGTAGGATTAGCGGAGATACGCAGTATTTT.

The CDR3 nucleotides read TGTGCCAGCAGTCAAGGGACAGAGAATGGCTACACCTTC. It translates to CASSQGTENGYTF. The chain employs TRBV6-5 and TRBJ1-2; TRBD1 aligns across 7 bases. Unmatched junction bases numbered 6, after V lost 5 bases and J lost 6 bases. Germline V gene sequence: CDR1 MNHEY, CDR2 SVGAGI. CDR3 size: 13 residues.

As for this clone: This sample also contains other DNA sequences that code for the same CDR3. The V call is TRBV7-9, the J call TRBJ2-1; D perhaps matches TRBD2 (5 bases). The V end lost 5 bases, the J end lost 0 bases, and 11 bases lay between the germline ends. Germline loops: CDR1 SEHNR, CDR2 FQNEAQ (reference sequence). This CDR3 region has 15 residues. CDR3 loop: CASSRSGSSYNEQFF. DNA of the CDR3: TGTGCCAGCAGCAGAAGCGGAAGCTCCTACAATGAGCAGTTCTTC.

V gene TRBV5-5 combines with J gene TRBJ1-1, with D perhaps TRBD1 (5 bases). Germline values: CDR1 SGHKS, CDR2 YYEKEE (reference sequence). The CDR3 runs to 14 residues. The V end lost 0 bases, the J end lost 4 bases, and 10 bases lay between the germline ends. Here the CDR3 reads CASSLGDLVTEAFF. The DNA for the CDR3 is TGTGCCAGCAGCTTGGGGGACTTGGTCACTGAAGCTTTCTTT. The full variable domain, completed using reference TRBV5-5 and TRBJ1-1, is DAGVTQSPTHLIKTRGQQVTLRCSPISGHKSVSWYQQVLGQGPQFIFQYYEKEERGRGNFPDRFSARQFPNYSSELNVNALLLGDSALYLCASSLGDLVTEAFFGQGTRLTVV.

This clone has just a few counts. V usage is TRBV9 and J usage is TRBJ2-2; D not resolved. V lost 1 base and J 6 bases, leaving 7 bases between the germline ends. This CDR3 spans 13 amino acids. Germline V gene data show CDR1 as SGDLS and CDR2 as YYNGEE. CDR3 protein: CASSVWQSGELFF. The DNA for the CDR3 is TGTGCCAGCAGCGTATGGCAATCCGGGGAGCTGTTTTTT.

For the CDR3, the DNA is TGTGCCAGCAGTGATCTTGATGGCACCCAGCATTTT. This codes for CASSDLDGTQHF. This chain uses TRBV2 with TRBJ1-5; no firm D call. This CDR3 contains 12 residues. Germline V CDR1 and CDR2: SNHLY, FYNNEI. The germline V and J ends were trimmed by 3 bases and 11 bases, with 11 bases remaining between them.

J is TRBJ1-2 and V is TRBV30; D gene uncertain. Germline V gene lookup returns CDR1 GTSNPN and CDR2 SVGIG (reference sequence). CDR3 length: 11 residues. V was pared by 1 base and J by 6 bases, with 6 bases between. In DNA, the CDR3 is TGTGCCTGGAGTGGAGGCCATGGCTACACCTTC. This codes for CAWSGGHGYTF.

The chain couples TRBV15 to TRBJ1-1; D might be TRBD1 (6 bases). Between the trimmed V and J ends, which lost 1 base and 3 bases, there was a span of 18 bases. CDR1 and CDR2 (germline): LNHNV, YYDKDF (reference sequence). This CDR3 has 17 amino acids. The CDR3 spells CATSRGPLGQVDTEAFF. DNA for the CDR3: TGTGCCACCAGCAGAGGGCCTTTGGGACAAGTTGACACTGAAGCTTTCTTT.

CDR3 residues: CASSLSPAVNTEAFF. The CDR3 coding sequence is TGTGCCAGCAGCTTGAGTCCTGCGGTTAACACTGAAGCTTTCTTT. The chain recombines TRBV7-9 with TRBJ1-1; D not resolved. The CDR3 consists of 15 residues. Germline CDR1 is SEHNR and CDR2 is FQNEAQ (reference sequence). V was clipped by 3 bases and J by 2 bases, with 13 bases between them.

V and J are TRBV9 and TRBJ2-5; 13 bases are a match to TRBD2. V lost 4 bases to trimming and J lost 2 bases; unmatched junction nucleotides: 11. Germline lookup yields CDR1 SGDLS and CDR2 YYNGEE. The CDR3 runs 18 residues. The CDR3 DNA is TGTGCCAGCAGCCCAAGGACTAGCGGGAGTGTGGGGCAAGAGACCCAGTACTTC. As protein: CASSPRTSGSVGQETQYF.

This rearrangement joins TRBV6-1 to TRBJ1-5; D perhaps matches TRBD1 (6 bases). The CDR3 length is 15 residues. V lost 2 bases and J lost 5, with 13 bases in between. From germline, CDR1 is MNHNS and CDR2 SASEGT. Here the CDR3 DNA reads TGTGCCAGCAGTGAATGGGGGCCGGGTGATCAGCCCCAGCATTTT. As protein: CASSEWGPGDQPQHF.

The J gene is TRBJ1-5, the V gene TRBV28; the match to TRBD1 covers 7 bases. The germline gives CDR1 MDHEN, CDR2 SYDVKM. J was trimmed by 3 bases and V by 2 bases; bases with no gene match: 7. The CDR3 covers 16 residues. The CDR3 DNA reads TGTGCCAGCAGTTTAGGCATGACAGGGCTCAATCAGCCCCAGCATTTT. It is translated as CASSLGMTGLNQPQHF.